The 10 T cell receptor beta chains in this list originate from one sample, sequenced in a study of shared clonotypes between healthy human individuals. Data came from immunoSEQ multiplex PCR; TCRdb stores just in-frame clones and leaves some out. This table holds some 2.4 million clones, approximately 94% found once. Sequencing input: naive CD4+ T cells from PBMCs. Regarding subset: CD45RA+ positively selected. All receptors come from a man younger than 35 in good health. Some clones in this sample may be carry-over from other donors' samples.

V is TRBV4-3 and J is TRBJ1-4; weak D call: TRBD1 (5 bases). V was pared by 5 bases and J by 0 bases, with 13 bases between. CDR1 is LGHNA and CDR2 is YSLEER in the germline V gene. This CDR3 has 16 amino acids. CDR3 sequence: CASSKGNRATNEKLFF. The CDR3 DNA reads as TGCGCCAGCAGCAAGGGGAATAGGGCAACTAATGAAAAACTGTTTTTT.

The chain uses TRBV9 and TRBJ1-4, with TRBD1 identical over 10 bases. Germline V gives CDR1 SGDLS, CDR2 YYNGEE. Trimming removed 3 bases from V and 11 bases from J; junction bases left unmatched: 10. The CDR3 runs to 15 residues. The CDR3 here is CASSARDRGVGKLFF. In nucleotides, the CDR3 is TGTGCCAGCAGCGCCAGGGACAGGGGCGTGGGGAAACTGTTTTTT.

The chain is built from TRBV27 and TRBJ2-3; weak D call: TRBD1 (5 bases). The CDR3 is 13 amino acids. Trimming removed 6 bases from V and 4 bases from J, with 11 bases in between. Germline CDR1 reads MNHEY; CDR2 reads SMNVEV (reference sequence). The CDR3 DNA reads TGTGCCAGCAGCCGACAGATCCCAGATACGCAGTATTTT. As protein: CASSRQIPDTQYF.

V usage is TRBV9 and J usage is TRBJ2-7; D might be TRBD2 (5 bases). CDR3 length equals 13 residues. The V end was cut by 2 bases, the J end by 9 bases, with 15 bases between. In germline, CDR1 is SGDLS, CDR2 YYNGEE. CDR3 bases: TGTGCCAGCAGCGTGGCGGGCGGCGCGGCGCAGTACTTC. Translation gives CASSVAGGAAQYF.

J is TRBJ1-1 and V is TRBV7-2; TRBD1 might be the D (6 bases). The V gene lost 5 bases and the J gene lost 1 base, with 14 bases spanning the gap. Germline lookup yields CDR1 SGHTA and CDR2 FQGNSA. This CDR3 has 15 residues. CDR3 coding DNA: TGTGCCAGCAGCCCCCCCGGGACACGGAACACTGAAGCTTTCTTT. Translated: CASSPPGTRNTEAFF.

The chain employs TRBV19 and TRBJ2-2; TRBD2 matches 7 bases. The CDR3 is made up of 14 amino acids. Losses at the gene ends were 7 bases for V and 6 bases for J; bases not matched to a gene: 8. CDR1 is LNHDA, CDR2 SQIVND, per germline (reference sequence). The CDR3 nucleotides read TGTGCCAGTACCATCGGGGGGAGGGCCGGGGAGCTGTTTTTT. Translating it yields CASTIGGRAGELFF. The whole variable domain, remainder taken from reference TRBV19 and TRBJ2-2, is DGGITQSPKYLFRKEGQNVTLSCEQNLNHDAMYWYRQDPGQGLRLIYYSQIVNDFQKGDIAEGYSVSREKKESFPLTVTSAQKNPTAFYLCASTIGGRAGELFFGEGSRLTVL.

The chain joins TRBV5-6 to TRBJ1-4; no reliable D call. Germline V gene sequence: CDR1 SGHDT, CDR2 YYEEEE. V was trimmed by 0 bases and J by 7 bases, leaving 16 bases between them. The CDR3 covers 16 residues. This CDR3 is CASSLGWARGSEKLFF. The CDR3 DNA sequence: TGTGCCAGCAGCTTGGGGTGGGCCAGAGGCAGTGAAAAACTGTTTTTT.

This chain joins TRBV6-6 and TRBJ2-6; D possibly corresponds to TRBD2 (5 bases). V was trimmed by 10 bases and J by 0 bases, leaving 10 bases between them. The CDR3 loop spans 14 amino acids. CDR1 and CDR2 from the germline V gene are MNHNY and SVGAGI (reference sequence). CDR3 nucleotide sequence: TGTGCCACCCGAGGGAGCTCTGGGGCCAACGTCCTGACTTTC. Protein: CATRGSSGANVLTF.

V is TRBV5-1 and J is TRBJ2-7; D may be TRBD2 (5 bases). Between the trimmed V and J ends, which lost 4 bases and 6 bases, there was a span of 17 bases. Germline lookup yields CDR1 SGHRS and CDR2 YFSETQ. The CDR3 is 14 residues long. CDR3 coding DNA: TGCGCCAGCAGCCCCCCGGGGAAGGACTCCGAGCAGTACTTC. Translation: CASSPPGKDSEQYF.

This chain joins TRBV4-1 and TRBJ2-5, with D perhaps TRBD2 (6 bases). CDR3 size: 16 residues. Per the germline V gene, CDR1 is MGHRA and CDR2 is YSYEKL. Trimming removed 0 bases from V and 4 bases from J, with 15 bases in between. CDR3 DNA: TGCGCCAGCAGCCAAGATGGGCTCGGGGGTGGAGAGACCCAGTACTTC. The encoded protein is CASSQDGLGGGETQYF.